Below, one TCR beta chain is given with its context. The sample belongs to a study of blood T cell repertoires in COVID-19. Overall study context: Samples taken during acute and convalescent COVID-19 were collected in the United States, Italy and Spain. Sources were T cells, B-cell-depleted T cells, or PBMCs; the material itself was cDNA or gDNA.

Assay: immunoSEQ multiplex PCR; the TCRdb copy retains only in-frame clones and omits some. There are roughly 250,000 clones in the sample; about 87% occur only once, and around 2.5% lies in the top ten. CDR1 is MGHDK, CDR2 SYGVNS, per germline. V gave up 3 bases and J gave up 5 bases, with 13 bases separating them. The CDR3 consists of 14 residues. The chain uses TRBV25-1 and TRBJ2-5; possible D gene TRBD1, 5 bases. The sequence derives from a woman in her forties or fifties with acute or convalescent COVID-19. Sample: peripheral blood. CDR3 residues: CASSEGRASETQYF. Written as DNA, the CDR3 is TGTGCCAGCAGTGAGGGCAGGGCGAGCGAGACCCAGTACTTC.